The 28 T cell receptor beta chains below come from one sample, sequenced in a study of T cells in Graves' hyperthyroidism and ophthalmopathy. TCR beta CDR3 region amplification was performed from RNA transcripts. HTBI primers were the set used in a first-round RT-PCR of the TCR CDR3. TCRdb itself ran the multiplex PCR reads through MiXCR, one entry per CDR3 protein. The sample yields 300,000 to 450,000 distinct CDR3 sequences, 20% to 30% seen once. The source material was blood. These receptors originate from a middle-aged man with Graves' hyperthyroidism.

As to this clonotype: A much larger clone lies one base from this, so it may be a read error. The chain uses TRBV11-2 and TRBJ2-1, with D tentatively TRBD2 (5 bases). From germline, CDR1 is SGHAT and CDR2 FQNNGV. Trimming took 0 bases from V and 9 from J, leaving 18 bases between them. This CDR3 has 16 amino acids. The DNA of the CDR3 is TGTGCCAGCAGCTTAGAACCGGGAACAATCTGGGGTGAGCAGTTCTTC. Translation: CASSLEPGTIWGEQFF.

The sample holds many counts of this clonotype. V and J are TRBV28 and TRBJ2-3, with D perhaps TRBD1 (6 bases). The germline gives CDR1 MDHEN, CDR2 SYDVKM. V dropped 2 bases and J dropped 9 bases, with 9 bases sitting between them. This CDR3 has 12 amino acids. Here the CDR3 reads CASSLGGQTQYF. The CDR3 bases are TGTGCCAGCAGTTTAGGAGGACAGACGCAGTATTTT.

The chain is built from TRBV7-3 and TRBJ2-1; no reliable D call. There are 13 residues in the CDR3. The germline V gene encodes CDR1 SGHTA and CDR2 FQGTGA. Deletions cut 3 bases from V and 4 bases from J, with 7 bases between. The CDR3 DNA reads TGTGCCAGCAGCTTCCAACGGTACAATGAGCAGTTCTTC. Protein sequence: CASSFQRYNEQFF.

For the CDR3, the DNA is TGTGCCAGCAGTTCCTCCGGGACTAGTTCCAATGAGCAGTTCTTC. This sequence encodes CASSSSGTSSNEQFF. The rearrangement links TRBV28 to TRBJ2-1; 8 bases map to TRBD2. Germline CDR1 and CDR2: MDHEN and SYDVKM. V lost 4 bases and J lost 6; bases outside the gene matches: 8. The CDR3 runs 15 residues.

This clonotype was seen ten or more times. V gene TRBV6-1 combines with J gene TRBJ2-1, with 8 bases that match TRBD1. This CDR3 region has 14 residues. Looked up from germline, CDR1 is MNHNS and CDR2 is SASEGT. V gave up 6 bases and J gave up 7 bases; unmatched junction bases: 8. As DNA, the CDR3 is TGTGCCAGCAGGGTAGGACAGGGCCAAAATGAGCAGTTCTTC. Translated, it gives CASRVGQGQNEQFF.

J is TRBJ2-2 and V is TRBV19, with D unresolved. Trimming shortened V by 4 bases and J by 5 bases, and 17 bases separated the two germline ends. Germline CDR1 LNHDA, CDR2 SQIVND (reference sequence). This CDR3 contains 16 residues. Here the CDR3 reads CASSTPGSHTTGELFF. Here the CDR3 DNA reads TGTGCCAGTAGTACCCCTGGGTCGCACACTACCGGGGAGCTGTTTTTT.

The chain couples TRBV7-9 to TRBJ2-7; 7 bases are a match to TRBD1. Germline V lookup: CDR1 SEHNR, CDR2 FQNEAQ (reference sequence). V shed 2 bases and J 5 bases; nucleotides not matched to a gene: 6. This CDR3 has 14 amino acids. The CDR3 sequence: CASSLTQGVDEQYF. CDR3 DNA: TGTGCCAGCAGCTTAACGCAGGGGGTTGACGAGCAGTACTTC.

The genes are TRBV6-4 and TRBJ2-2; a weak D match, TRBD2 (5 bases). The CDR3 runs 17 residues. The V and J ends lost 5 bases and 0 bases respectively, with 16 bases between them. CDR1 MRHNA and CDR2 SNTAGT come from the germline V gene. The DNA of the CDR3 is TGTGCCAGCAGTTACCAACTAGTCTCGGCGAACACCGGGGAGCTGTTTTTT. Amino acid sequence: CASSYQLVSANTGELFF.

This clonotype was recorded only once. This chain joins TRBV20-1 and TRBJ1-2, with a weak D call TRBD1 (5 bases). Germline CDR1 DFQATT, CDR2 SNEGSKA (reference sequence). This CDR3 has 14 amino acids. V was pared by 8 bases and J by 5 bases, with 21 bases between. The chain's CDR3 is CSSHSQGKPYGYTF. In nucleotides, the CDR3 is TGCAGTTCTCACTCGCAGGGAAAACCTTATGGCTACACCTTC.

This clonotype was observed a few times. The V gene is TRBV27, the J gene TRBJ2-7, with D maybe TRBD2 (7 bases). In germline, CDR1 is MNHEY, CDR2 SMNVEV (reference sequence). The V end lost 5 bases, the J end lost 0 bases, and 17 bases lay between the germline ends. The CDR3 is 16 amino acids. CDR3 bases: TGTGCCAGCAGTGGGGGCCAGGGAGGGAGCTCCTACGAGCAGTACTTC. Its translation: CASSGGQGGSSYEQYF.

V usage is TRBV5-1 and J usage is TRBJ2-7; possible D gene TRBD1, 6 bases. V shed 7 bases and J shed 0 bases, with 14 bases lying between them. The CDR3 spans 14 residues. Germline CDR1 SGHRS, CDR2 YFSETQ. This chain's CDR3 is CASSGQKSSYEQYF. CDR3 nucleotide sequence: TGCGCCAGCTCCGGACAGAAGAGCTCCTACGAGCAGTACTTC.

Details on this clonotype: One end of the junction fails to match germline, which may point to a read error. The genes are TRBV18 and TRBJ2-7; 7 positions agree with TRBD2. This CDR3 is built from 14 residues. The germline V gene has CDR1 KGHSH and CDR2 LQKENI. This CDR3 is CAGSPGRVGYEQYF. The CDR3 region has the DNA TGTGCCGGCTCACCAGGGAGGGTAGGCTACGAGCAGTACTTC.

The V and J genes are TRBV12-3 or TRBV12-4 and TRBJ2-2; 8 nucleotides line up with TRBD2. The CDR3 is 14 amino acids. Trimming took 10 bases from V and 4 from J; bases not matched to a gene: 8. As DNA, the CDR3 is TGTGCCACTCGGGCTAGCGGGTTCACCGGGGAGCTGTTTTTT. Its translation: CATRASGFTGELFF.

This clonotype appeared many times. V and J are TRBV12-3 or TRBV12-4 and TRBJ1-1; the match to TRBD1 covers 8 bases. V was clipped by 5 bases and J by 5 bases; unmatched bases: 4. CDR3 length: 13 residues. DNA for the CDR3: TGTGCCAGCAGTCACAGGGGGGTTACTGAAGCTTTCTTT. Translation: CASSHRGVTEAFF.

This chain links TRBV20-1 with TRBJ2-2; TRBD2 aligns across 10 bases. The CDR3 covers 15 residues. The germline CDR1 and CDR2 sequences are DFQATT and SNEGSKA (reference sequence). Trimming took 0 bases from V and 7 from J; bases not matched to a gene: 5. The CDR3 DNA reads TGCAGTGCTAGAGATCCTAGCGGGAGTCTCGGGGAGCTGTTTTTT. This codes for CSARDPSGSLGELFF.

The chain's CDR3 is CASSLVPPPGQGSFGEQYF. In DNA, the CDR3 is TGTGCCAGCAGCTTAGTTCCGCCGCCGGGACAGGGTTCATTTGGCGAGCAGTACTTC. V and J are TRBV7-6 and TRBJ2-7, with TRBD1 matching 9 bases. The CDR3 extends over 19 amino acids. The germline V gene encodes CDR1 SGHVS and CDR2 FNYEAQ. V lost 1 base to trimming and J lost 6 bases; unmatched junction nucleotides: 19. Looking up the rest from reference TRBV7-6 and TRBJ2-7 gives the full variable domain: GAGVSQSPRYKVTKRGQDVALRCDPISGHVSLYWYRQALGQGPEFLTYFNYEAQQDKSGLPNDRFSAERPEGSISTLTIQRTEQRDSAMYRCASSLVPPPGQGSFGEQYFGPGTRLTVT.

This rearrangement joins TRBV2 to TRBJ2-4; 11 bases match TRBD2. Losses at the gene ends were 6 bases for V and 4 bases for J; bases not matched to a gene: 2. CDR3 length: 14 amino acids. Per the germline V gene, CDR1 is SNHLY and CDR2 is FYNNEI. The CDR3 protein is CASRLAGVKNIQYF. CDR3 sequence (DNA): TGTGCCAGCAGACTAGCGGGAGTTAAAAACATTCAGTACTTC.

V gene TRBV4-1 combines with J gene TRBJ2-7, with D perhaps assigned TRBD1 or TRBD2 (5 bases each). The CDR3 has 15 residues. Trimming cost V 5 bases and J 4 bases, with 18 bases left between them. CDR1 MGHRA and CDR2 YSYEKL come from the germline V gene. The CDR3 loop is CASSVRDRGDYEQYF. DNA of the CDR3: TGCGCCAGCAGCGTTCGGGACCGAGGGGATTACGAGCAGTACTTC.

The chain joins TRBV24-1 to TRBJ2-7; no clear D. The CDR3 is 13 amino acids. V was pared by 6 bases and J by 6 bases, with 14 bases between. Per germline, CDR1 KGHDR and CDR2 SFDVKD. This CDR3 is CATSTQGVSEQYF. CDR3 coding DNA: TGTGCCACCAGTACGCAAGGAGTCAGCGAGCAGTACTTC.

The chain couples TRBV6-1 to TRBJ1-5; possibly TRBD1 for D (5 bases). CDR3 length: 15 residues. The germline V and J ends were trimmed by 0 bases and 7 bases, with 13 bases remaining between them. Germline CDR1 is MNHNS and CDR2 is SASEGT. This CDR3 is CASSEAGGEGQPQHF. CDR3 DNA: TGTGCCAGCAGTGAAGCCGGGGGTGAAGGACAGCCCCAGCATTTT.

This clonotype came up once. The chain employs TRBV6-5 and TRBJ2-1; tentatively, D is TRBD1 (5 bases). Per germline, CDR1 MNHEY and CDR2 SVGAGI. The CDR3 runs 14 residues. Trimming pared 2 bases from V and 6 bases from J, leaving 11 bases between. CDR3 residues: CASSYGRASNEQFF. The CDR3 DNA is TGTGCCAGCAGTTACGGCAGGGCTAGCAATGAGCAGTTCTTC.

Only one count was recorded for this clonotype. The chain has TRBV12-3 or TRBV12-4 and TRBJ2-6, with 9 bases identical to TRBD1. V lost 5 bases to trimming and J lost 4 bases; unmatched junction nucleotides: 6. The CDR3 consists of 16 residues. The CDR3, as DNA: TGTGCCAGCAGTATCTACAGGGGGCCAGGGGCCAACGTCCTGACTTTC. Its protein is CASSIYRGPGANVLTF.

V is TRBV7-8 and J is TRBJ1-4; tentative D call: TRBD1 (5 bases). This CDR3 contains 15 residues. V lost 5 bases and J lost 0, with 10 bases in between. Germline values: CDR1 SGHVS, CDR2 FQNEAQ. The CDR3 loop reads CASSGRQTTNEKLFF. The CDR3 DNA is TGTGCCAGCAGCGGACGACAGACAACTAATGAAAAACTGTTTTTT. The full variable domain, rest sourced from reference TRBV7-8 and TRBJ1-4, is GAGVSQSPRYKVAKRGQDVALRCDPISGHVSLFWYQQALGQGPEFLTYFQNEAQLDKSGLPSDRFFAERPEGSVSTLKIQRTQQEDSAVYLCASSGRQTTNEKLFFGSGTQLSVL.

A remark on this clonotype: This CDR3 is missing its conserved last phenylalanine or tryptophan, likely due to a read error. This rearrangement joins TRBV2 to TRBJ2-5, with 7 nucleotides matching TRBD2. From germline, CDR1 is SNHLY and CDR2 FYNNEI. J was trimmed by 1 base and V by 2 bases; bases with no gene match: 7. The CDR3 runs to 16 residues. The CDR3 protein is CASSESPSGGQETQYS. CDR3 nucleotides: TGTGCCAGCAGTGAATCGCCTAGCGGAGGCCAAGAGACCCAGTACTCC.

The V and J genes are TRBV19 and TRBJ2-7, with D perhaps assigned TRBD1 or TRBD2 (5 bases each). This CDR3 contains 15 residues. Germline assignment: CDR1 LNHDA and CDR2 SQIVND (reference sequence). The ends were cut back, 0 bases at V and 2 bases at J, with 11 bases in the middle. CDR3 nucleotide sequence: TGTGCCAGTAGTATAGATCTCGGGACGCCCTACGAGCAGTACTTC. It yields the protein CASSIDLGTPYEQYF.

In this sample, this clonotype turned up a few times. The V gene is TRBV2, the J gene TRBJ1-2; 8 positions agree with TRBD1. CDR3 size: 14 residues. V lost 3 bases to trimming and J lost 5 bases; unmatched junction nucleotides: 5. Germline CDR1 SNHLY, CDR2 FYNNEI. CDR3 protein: CASSDQGARYGYTF. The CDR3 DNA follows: TGTGCCAGCAGTGATCAGGGGGCAAGATATGGCTACACCTTC.

CDR3 in amino acids: CASSPGTGPGYTF. The CDR3 DNA reads TGTGCCAGCAGCCCCGGGACAGGGCCTGGCTACACCTTC. The rearrangement links TRBV3-1 to TRBJ1-2, with 9 bases identical to TRBD1. The germline V gene encodes CDR1 LGHDT and CDR2 YNNKEL (reference sequence). The trim removed 4 bases at V and 7 bases at J, leaving 4 bases unmatched. This CDR3 spans 13 amino acids.

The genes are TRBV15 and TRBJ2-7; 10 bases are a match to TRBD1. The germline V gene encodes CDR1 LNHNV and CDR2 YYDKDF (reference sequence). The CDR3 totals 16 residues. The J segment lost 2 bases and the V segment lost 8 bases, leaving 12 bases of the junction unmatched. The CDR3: CATSPFLGQGAYEQYF. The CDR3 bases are TGTGCCACCTCCCCCTTCCTTGGACAGGGGGCCTACGAGCAGTACTTC.